This T cell receptor (beta chain) was observed in a study of blood T cell repertoires in COVID-19. The overall study: T cells, B-cell-depleted T cells, or PBMCs provided the cDNA or gDNA that served as material.

Generated by immunoSEQ multiplex PCR, the TCRdb table keeps only in-frame clones and is missing some. The sample carries some 220,000 clones, approximately 84% recorded once. This clone has a single count. The CDR3 contains 15 residues. The ends lost 5 bases at V and 2 bases at J; junction bases unmatched: 7. Germline CDR1 reads SGHVS; CDR2 reads FNYEAQ. The TCR originated in a man aged 50 or older with acute or convalescent COVID-19. This chain joins TRBV7-6 and TRBJ2-7, with TRBD1 matching over 9 bases. Material for sequencing was peripheral blood. The DNA for the CDR3 is TGTGCCAGCAGCCGAGGACAGGGGCGAACCTACGAGCAGTACTTC. Amino acids: CASSRGQGRTYEQYF. The whole variable domain, remainder taken from reference TRBV7-6 and TRBJ2-7, is GAGVSQSPRYKVTKRGQDVALRCDPISGHVSLYWYRQALGQGPEFLTYFNYEAQQDKSGLPNDRFSAERPEGSISTLTIQRTEQRDSAMYRCASSRGQGRTYEQYFGPGTRLTVT.